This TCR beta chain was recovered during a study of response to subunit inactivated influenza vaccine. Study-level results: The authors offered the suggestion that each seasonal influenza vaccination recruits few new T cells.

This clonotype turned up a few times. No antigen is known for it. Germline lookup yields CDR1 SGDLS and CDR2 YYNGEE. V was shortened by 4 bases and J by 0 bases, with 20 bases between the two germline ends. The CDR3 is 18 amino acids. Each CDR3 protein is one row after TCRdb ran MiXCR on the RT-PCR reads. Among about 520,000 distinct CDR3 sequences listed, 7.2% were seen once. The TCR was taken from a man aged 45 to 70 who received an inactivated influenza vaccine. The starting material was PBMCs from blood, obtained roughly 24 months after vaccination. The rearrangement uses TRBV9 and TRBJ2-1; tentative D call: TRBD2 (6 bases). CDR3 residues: CASSNNRDSKSSYNEQFF. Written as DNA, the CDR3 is TGTGCCAGCAGCAACAACCGGGACTCCAAGAGCTCCTACAATGAGCAGTTCTTC.